This T cell receptor (beta chain) came from a study of cytomegalovirus exposure and HLA in healthy donors. Study-level findings and limits: A missense variant in DCLRE1C was later tied to TCR beta V- and J-gene trimming. Sequencing probably produced one cluster of sequence variants that were highly shared.

Concerning this clone itself: What it binds is not known.

Researchers ran the PCR with 60 Vbeta and 13 Jbeta primers. TCRdb's table, derived via immunoSEQ multiplex PCR, lists solely in-frame clones and lacks some. The repertoire holds 150,000 to 200,000 clones, with around 77% as singletons. Germline trimming cut 1 base from V and 6 bases from J; bases unmatched to any gene: 2. The germline gives CDR1 SQVTM, CDR2 ANQGSEA. The CDR3 is 12 amino acids. It was healthy bone marrow donors who served as donors. The source of this sequence is a woman aged 40 to 50 in good health and CMV-seronegative. The J gene is TRBJ2-7, the V gene TRBV29-1, with 8 nucleotides matching TRBD2. Source material: PBMCs. The CDR3 region is CSVEAGGSEQYF. Written as DNA, the CDR3 is TGCAGCGTTGAAGCGGGAGGGTCCGAGCAGTACTTC.